The present T cell receptor (beta chain) was sequenced within a study of T cells after yellow fever vaccination. This clonotype was found a few times. Antigen specificity is unknown. In germline, CDR1 is LNHDA, CDR2 SQIVND (reference sequence). CDR3 length equals 13 residues. V shed 10 bases and J 6 bases; nucleotides not matched to a gene: 9. TCRdb re-called the 5' RACE reads with MiXCR, one entry per CDR3 protein. Found here are almost 600,000 distinct CDR3 sequences, around an eighth of them singletons; the top ten hold more than 13%. Whole-study findings and limits: Abundant clonotypes from the bulk population could get into FACS-sorted repertoires as contaminants. In post-booster samples, most primary-vaccination clones reappeared (under 98% CD4, roughly 90% CD8).

The TCR sequence derives from a man aged 30 to 45 who received the YFV17D yellow fever vaccine. The input for sequencing was PBMCs, taken on the day of the yellow fever booster vaccination. V and J are TRBV19 and TRBJ2-3; 8 positions match TRBD1. The chain's CDR3 is CATRTGLPDTQYF. In DNA form, the CDR3 reads TGTGCCACTAGGACAGGGCTTCCTGATACGCAGTATTTT.